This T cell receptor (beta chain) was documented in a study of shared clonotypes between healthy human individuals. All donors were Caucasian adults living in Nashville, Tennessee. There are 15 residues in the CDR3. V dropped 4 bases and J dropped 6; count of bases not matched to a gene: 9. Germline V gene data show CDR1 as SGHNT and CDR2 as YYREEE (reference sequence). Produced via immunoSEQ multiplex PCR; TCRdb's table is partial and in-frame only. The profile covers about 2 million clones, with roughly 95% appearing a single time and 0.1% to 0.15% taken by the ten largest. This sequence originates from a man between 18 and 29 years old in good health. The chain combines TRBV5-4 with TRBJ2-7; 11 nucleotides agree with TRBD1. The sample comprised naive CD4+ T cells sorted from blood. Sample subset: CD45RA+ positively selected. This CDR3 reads CASSPPGTGGFEQYF. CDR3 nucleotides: TGTGCCAGCAGCCCGCCCGGGACAGGGGGGTTCGAGCAGTACTTC.